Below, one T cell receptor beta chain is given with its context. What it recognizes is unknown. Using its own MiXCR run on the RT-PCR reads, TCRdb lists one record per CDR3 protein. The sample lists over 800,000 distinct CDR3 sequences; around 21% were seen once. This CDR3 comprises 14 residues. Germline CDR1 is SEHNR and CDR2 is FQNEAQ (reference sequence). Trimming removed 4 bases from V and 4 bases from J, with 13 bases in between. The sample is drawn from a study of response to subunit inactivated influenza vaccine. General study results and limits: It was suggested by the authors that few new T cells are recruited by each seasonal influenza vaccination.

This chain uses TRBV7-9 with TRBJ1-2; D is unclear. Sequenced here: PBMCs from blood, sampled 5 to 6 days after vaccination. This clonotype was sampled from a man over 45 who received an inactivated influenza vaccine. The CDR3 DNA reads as TGTGCCAGCAGCTCTACTCGAAGGCTCTATGGCTACACCTTC. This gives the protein CASSSTRRLYGYTF.